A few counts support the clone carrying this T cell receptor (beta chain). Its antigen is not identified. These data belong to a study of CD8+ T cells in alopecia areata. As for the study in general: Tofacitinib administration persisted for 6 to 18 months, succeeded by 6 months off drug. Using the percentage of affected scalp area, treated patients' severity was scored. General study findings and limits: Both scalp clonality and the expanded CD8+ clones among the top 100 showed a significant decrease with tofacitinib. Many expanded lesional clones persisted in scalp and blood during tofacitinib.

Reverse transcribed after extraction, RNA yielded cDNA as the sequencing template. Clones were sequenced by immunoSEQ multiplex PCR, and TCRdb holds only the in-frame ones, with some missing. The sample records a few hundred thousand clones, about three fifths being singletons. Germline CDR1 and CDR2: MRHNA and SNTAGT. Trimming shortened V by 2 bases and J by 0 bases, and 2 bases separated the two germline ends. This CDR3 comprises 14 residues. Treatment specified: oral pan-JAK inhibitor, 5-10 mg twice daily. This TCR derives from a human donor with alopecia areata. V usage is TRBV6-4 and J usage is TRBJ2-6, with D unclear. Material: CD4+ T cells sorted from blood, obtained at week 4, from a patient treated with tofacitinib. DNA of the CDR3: TGTGCCAGCAGTGACAACTCTGGGGCCAACGTCCTGACTTTC. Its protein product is CASSDNSGANVLTF.